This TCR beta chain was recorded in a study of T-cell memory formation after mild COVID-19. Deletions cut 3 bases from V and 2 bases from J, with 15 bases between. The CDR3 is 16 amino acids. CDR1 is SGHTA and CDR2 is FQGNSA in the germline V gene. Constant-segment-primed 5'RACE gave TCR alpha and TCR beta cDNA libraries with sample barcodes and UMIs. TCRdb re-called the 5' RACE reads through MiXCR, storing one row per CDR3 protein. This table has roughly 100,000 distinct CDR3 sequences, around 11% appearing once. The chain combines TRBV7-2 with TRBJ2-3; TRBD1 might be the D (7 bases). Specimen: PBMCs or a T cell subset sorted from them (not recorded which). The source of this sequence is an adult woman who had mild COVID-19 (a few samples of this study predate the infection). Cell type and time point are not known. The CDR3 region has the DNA TGTGCCAGCAGCTTCGGAGGGGGCAGACCCACAGATACGCAGTATTTT. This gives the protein CASSFGGGRPTDTQYF. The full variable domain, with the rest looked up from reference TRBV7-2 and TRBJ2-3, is GAGVSQSPSNKVTEKGKDVELRCDPISGHTALYWYRQSLGQGLEFLIYFQGNSAPDKSGLPSDRFSAERTGGSVSTLTIQRTQQEDSAVYLCASSFGGGRPTDTQYFGPGTRLTVL.